This TCR beta chain was identified in a study of human T cells and chemical hapten exposure. At the level of the study: Patients, chiefly female, had alopecia areata, totalis or universalis. The study, taken as a whole, reports: Clustering by CDR3 similarity yielded significantly more large clusters from expanded TCRs than controls.

TCRdb re-analysed the RACE reads in MiXCR, keeping a single row per CDR3 protein. The table lists approximately 320,000 distinct CDR3 sequences, roughly 6% of them singletons. Germline CDR1 reads SEHNR; CDR2 reads FQNEAQ (reference sequence). V lost 3 bases and J lost 3; bases outside the gene matches: 10. CDR3 length: 16 residues. The time point is: pre-sensitization, week 0. Stated treatment: therapeutic diphenylcyclopropenone sensitization with weekly scalp DPC. The template was total RNA from unfractionated whole blood. This clonotype has more than one count but fewer than ten. Its antigen is currently unknown.

The TCR sequence derives from a woman between 18 and 29 years old with alopecia areata. Some clones in this sample may be carry-over from other donors' samples. The chain combines TRBV7-9 with TRBJ1-2, with 7 bases aligning to TRBD1. Sequences were derived from whole blood, sampled in connection with sensitization to the hapten diphenylcyclopropenone (DPC). CDR3 in DNA: TGTGCCAGCAGCTTTCCCCAGGGGGGGAAGGACTATGGCTACACCTTC. This translates into CASSFPQGGKDYGYTF.